These 3 T cell receptor beta chains share one sample of origin, sequenced in a study of tumor-infiltrating lymphocytes in primary liver carcinoma. The researchers obtained blood RNA from unsorted whole blood and also extracted germline DNA. TCR beta cDNA came from about 0.45 ug total RNA, primed with a constant-region primer. Three rounds of nested multiplex PCR with slightly modified ARM-PCR produced TCR beta libraries. Use of TRBV1-TRBV30 forward primers with a C-beta reverse primer characterized the first two PCR rounds, which lasted about 10 cycles each. Each CDR3 protein is one row after TCRdb ran MiXCR on the multiplex PCR reads. The data hold over 250,000 distinct CDR3 sequences, with 45% to 70% observed a single time. Sequences were obtained from peripheral blood. Source of these receptors: a woman aged 25 to 45 with primary liver carcinoma and hepatitis B virus infection.

About this clonotype itself: An end of the junction differs from the germline gene, which may be a read error. This sequence joins TRBV4-3 and TRBJ1-3; a possible D gene is TRBD1 (5 bases). Germline assignment: CDR1 LGHNA and CDR2 YSLEER. This CDR3 has 13 amino acids. DNA of the CDR3: TGCGCCAGCAGCCAACTGCTGGACATGATGAAGTTTTTT. This sequence encodes CASSQLLDMMKFF.

A remark on this clonotype: The junction shows a germline mismatch at one end, possibly a read error. The chain links TRBV6-2 or TRBV6-3 to TRBJ2-2; TRBD1 or TRBD2 may be the D gene (5 bases each). This CDR3 has 16 residues. Germline CDR1 is MNHEY and CDR2 is SVGEGT. CDR3 nucleotides: TGTGCCAGCAGTTGCTCATACAGACAGACCACCGGGGATTTTGTTTTT. This encodes CASSCSYRQTTGDFVF.

For this clonotype: Its ends do not fully match the called genes, so a read error is possible. V gene TRBV29-1 combines with J gene TRBJ2-1; 7 positions match TRBD1. In germline, CDR1 is SQVTM, CDR2 ANQGSEA. The CDR3 is 14 amino acids. CDR3 DNA: TGCAGCGTTGAAACAGGGGACCCCTACAATGAGCGGTTCTTC. The encoded protein is CSVETGDPYNERFF.